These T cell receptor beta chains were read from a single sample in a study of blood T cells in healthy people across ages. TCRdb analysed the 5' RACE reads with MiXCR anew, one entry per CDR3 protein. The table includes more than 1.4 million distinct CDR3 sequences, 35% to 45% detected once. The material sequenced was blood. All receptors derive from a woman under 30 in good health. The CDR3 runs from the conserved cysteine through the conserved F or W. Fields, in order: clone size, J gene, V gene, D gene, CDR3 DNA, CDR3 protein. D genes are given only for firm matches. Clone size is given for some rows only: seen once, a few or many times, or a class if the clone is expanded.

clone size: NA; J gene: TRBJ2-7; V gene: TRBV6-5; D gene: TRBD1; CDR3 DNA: TGTGCCAGCACCCTCCTACAGGGACAGGGGGCCTACGAGCAGTACTTC; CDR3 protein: CASTLLQGQGAYEQYF
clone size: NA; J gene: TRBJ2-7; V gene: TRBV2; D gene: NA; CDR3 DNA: TGTGCCAGCTTTCAGGGAAGATTTTCCTACGAGCAGTACTTC; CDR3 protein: CASFQGRFSYEQYF
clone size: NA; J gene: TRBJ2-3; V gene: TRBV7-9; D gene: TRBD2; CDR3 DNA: TGTGCCAGCAGCTTCCTTGGGACTAGCTCTGATACGCAGTATTTT; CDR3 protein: CASSFLGTSSDTQYF
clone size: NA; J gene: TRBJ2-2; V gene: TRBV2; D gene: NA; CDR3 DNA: TGTGCCAGCAAGGGGGGGCCCTACGCCGGGGAGCTGTTTTTT; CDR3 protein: CASKGGPYAGELFF
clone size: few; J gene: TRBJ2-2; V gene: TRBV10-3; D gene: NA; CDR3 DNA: TGTGCCATCAGTGCCCAGCCAAACACCGGGGAGCTGTTTTTT; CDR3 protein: CAISAQPNTGELFF
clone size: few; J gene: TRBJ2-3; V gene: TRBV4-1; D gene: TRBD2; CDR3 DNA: TGCGCCAGCAGCCAAAAGGGACTAGCGGGAGCAGATACGCAGTATTTT; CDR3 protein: CASSQKGLAGADTQYF
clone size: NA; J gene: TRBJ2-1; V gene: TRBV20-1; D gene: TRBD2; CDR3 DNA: TGCAGTGCCATAGAGACCCGGGGACTAGCGGGAGGTAATGAGCAGTTCTTC; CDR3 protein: CSAIETRGLAGGNEQFF
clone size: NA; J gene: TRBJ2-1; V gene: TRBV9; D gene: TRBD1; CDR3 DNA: TGTGCCAGCAGCGTAATCGGGACAGGGAATGAGCAGTTCTTC; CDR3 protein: CASSVIGTGNEQFF
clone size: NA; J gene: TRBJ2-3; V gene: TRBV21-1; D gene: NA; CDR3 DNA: TGTGCCAGCAGCAAAGTTGAAGGGGGCGGCACAGATACGCAGTATTTT; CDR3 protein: CASSKVEGGGTDTQYF
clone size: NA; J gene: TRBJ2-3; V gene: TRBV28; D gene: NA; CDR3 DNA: TGTGCCAGCAGTTCCAGGACGCAGTATTTT; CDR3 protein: CASSSRTQYF
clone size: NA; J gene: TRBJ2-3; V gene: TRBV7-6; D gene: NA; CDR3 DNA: TGTGCCAGCAGCTTATTTGCAGCCGCGGGATCCACAGATACGCAGTATTTT; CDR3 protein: CASSLFAAAGSTDTQYF
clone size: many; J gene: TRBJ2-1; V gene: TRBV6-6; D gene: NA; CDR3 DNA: TGTGCCAGCAGTACCAGGATAGGGAGCTCCTACAATGAGCAGTTCTTC; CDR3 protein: CASSTRIGSSYNEQFF
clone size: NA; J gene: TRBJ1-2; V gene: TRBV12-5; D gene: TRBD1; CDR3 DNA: TGTGCTAGTGGTTTGGGTAATAAGACAGGGAGGAATTTCAATGGCTACACCTTC; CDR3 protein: CASGLGNKTGRNFNGYTF
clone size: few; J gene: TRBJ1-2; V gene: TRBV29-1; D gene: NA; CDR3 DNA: TGCAGCGTCGAGACGGGGGCGGGGTATGGCTACACCTTC; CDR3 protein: CSVETGAGYGYTF
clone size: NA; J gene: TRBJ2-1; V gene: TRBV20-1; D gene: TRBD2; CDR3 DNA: TGCAGTGCTAGAGATTCCAGGACTAGCGGGAGTCCTTGGACCTACAATGAGCAGTTCTTC; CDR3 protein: CSARDSRTSGSPWTYNEQFF
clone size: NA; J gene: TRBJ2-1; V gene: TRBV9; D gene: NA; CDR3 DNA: TGTGCCAGCAGCGTAGGAGGTGGGCCCCAATACAATGAGCAGTTCTTC; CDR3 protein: CASSVGGGPQYNEQFF
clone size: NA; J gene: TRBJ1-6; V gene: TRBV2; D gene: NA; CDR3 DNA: TGTGCCAGCAGTTCGAGGGGGGAAGGTTCACCCCTCCACTTT; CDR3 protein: CASSSRGEGSPLHF
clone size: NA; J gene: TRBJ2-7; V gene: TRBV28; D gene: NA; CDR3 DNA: TGTGCCAGCAGTTTAGAAGGTCCCTTAGGTAGTGGTGAGCAGTACTTC; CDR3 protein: CASSLEGPLGSGEQYF
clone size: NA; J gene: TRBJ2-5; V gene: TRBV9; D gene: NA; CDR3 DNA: TGTGCCAGCAGCGTAGGGGCTAGTTTTAACCAAGAGACCCAGTACTTC; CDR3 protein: CASSVGASFNQETQYF
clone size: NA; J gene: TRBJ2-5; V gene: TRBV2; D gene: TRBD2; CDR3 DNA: TGTGCCAGCATGGAGCGGGAGGTCCAAGAGACCCAGTACTTC; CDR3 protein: CASMEREVQETQYF
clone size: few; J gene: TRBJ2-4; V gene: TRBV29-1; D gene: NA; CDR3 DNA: TGCAGCGTTGAAAGGGGTACGGGGGTTACGTACTTC; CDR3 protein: CSVERGTGVTYF
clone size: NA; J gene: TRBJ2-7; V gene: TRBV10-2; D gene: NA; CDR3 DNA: TGCGCCAGCCTGGAGGTCGAGCAGTACTTC; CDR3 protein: CASLEVEQYF
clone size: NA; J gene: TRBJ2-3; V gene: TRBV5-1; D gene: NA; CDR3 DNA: TGCGCCAGCAGCTTCCGTAGCGACGGGTTGTTTTCAGATACGCAGTATTTT; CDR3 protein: CASSFRSDGLFSDTQYF
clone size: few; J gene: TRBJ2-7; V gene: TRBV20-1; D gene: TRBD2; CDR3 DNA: TGCAGTGCTAGAGTTGGGGGTAGCGGGACCTACGAGCAGTACTTC; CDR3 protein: CSARVGGSGTYEQYF
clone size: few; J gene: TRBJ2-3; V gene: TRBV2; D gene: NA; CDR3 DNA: TGTGCCAGCAGGGCCGCGGGAGATACGCAGTATTTT; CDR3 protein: CASRAAGDTQYF
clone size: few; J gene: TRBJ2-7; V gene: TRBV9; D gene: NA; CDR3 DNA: TGTGCCAGCAGCCCCCACGGCCGGGAGCCCACCGAGCAGTACTTC; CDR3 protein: CASSPHGREPTEQYF
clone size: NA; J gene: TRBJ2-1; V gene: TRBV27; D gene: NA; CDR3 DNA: TGTGCCAGCAGTTTATCGATTGGGACCTTCTTGGGCAATAAGCAGTTCTTC; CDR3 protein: CASSLSIGTFLGNKQFF
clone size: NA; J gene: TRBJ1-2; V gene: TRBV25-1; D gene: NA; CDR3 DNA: TGTGCCAGCAGTGAATTTGAAGTTTATGGCTACACCTTC; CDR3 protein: CASSEFEVYGYTF
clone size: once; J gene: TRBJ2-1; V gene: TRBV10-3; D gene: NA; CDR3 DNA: TGTGCCATCTCTCCTAAGGAAAAGGAGCAGTTCTTC; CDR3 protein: CAISPKEKEQFF
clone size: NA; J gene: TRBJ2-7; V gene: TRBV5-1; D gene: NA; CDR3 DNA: TGCGCCAGCAGCACTCGGGACCCCATTTCTCACGAGCAGTACTTC; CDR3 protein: CASSTRDPISHEQYF
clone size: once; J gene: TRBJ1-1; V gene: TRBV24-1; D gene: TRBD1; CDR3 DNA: TGTGCCACCAGTGGCCCTAAAGGGACAGGGAGGAACACTGAAGCTTTCTTT; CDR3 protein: CATSGPKGTGRNTEAFF
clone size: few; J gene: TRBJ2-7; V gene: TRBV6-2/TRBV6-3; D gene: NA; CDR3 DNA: TGTGCCAGCAGTTACCCGACGTTGCGCCCAACCTACGAGCAGTACTTC; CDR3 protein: CASSYPTLRPTYEQYF
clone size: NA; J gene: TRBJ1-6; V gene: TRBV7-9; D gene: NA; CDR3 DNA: TGTGCCAGCAGCTACCAGACGGATTCACCCCTCCACTTT; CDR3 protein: CASSYQTDSPLHF
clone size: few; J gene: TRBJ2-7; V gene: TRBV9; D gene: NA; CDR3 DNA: TGTGCCAGCAGCGTAGATCTGGGGGCCTACGAGCAGTACTTC; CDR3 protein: CASSVDLGAYEQYF
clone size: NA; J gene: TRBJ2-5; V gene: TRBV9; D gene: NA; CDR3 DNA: TGTGCCAGCACCAGAGGGTCTATCCGAGAGACCCAGTACTTC; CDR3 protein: CASTRGSIRETQYF
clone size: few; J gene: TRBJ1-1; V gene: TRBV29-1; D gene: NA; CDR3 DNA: TGCAGCTCCGGCGGGGGCATGAACACTGAAGCTTTCTTT; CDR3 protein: CSSGGGMNTEAFF
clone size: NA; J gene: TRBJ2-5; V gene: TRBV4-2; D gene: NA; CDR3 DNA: TGTGCCTGCAGCCAAGGTGGGAACCAAGAGACCCAGTACTTC; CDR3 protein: CACSQGGNQETQYF
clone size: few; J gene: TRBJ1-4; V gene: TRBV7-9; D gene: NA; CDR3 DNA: TGTGCCAGCAGCTTTGACAGACGGTCCGAAAAACTGTTTTTT; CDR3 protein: CASSFDRRSEKLFF
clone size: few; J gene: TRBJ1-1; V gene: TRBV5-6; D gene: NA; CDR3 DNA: TGTGCCAGCAGCCCGAGGTTTGGAACTGAAGCTTTCTTT; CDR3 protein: CASSPRFGTEAFF
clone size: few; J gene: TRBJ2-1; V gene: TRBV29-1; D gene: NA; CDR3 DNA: TGCAGCGTTGAAGGCAGGGGGGAAAATGAGCAGTTCTTC; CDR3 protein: CSVEGRGENEQFF
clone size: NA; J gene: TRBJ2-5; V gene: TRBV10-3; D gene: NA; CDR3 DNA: TGTGCCATCAGTGTCGGGGTTGGGGGTGAGACCCAGTACTTC; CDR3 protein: CAISVGVGGETQYF